The 29 T cell receptor beta chains below all came from one sample that was sequenced in a study of Ad26.COV2.S vaccination and SARS-CoV-2 variants. Generated by immunoSEQ multiplex PCR, the TCRdb table keeps only in-frame clones and is missing some. The sample records around 300,000 clones, 85% to 90% being singletons. Treatment of the sample: 15 to 20 received Ad26.COV2.S at low or high dose, single or two shots; about five received placebo; per-sample allocation not given. Sampling took place 63 days after the first vaccine or placebo injection. The sequences come from peripheral blood, collected in a trial of Ad26.COV2.S vaccine versus placebo. These receptors were collected from a person between 18 and 65 years old who received the Ad26.COV2.S COVID-19 vaccine or a placebo.

This clone was seen only once. V is TRBV29-1 and J is TRBJ1-1; D is unclear. With 4 bases removed from V and 7 bases from J, the gap between germline ends came to 10 bases. The CDR3 totals 11 residues. Germline V CDR1 and CDR2: SQVTM, ANQGSEA. CDR3 sequence reads: CSVVEGVEAFF. CDR3 nucleotides: TGCAGCGTTGTGGAAGGCGTTGAAGCTTTCTTT.

As for this clone: One junction end disagrees with the germline gene, perhaps due to a read error. The J gene is TRBJ1-4, the V gene TRBV18; D perhaps matches TRBD1 (5 bases). Germline CDR1 and CDR2: KGHSH and LQKENI. CDR3 size: 16 residues. CDR3 nucleotides: TGTGCCAGCTCACCACCGGCGGCAGGGAGCTATGAGAAACTGTTTTTT. This gives the protein CASSPPAAGSYEKLFF.

V is TRBV7-8 and J is TRBJ2-7; D uncertain. The CDR3 has 15 amino acids. Trimming pared 5 bases from V and 0 bases from J, leaving 14 bases between. From germline, CDR1 is SGHVS and CDR2 FQNEAQ. The CDR3 loop is CASSPLTGSSYEQYF. DNA for the CDR3: TGTGCCAGCAGCCCCTTGACGGGCAGCTCCTACGAGCAGTACTTC.

This chain links TRBV9 with TRBJ2-3; D perhaps matches TRBD2 (5 bases). Looked up from germline, CDR1 is SGDLS and CDR2 is YYNGEE. V lost 7 bases and J lost 5, with 20 bases in between. This CDR3 comprises 15 residues. The DNA for the CDR3 is TGTGCCAGCTCACAAGACGGGGAGTTGAAAGATACGCAGTATTTT. Its protein is CASSQDGELKDTQYF. The whole variable domain, remainder taken from reference TRBV9 and TRBJ2-3, is DSGVTQTPKHLITATGQRVTLRCSPRSGDLSVYWYQQSLDQGLQFLIQYYNGEERAKGNILERFSAQQFPDLHSELNLSSLELGDSALYFCASSQDGELKDTQYFGPGTRLTVL.

The gene calls are TRBV12-5 and TRBJ2-1; unclear D gene. This CDR3 contains 14 residues. Germline V gene data show CDR1 as LGHNT and CDR2 as FRNRAP. V was pared by 3 bases and J by 5 bases, with 11 bases between. This CDR3 is CASGLPPGDNEQFF. The CDR3 DNA reads TGTGCTAGTGGTTTACCCCCAGGAGACAATGAGCAGTTCTTC.

This clone was seen only once. This chain links TRBV19 with TRBJ1-4; D possibly corresponds to TRBD1 (5 bases). This CDR3 spans 13 amino acids. Deletions cut 7 bases from V and 3 bases from J, with 9 bases between. The germline V gene has CDR1 LNHDA and CDR2 SQIVND (reference sequence). The CDR3 DNA is TGTGCCAGTACAGCCAGGGCTAATGAAAAACTGTTTTTT. Its protein product is CASTARANEKLFF.

The chain links TRBV12-3 or TRBV12-4 to TRBJ2-5; D remains ambiguous. V was trimmed by 1 base and J by 0 bases, leaving 3 bases between them. This CDR3 is built from 13 residues. CDR3 nucleotides: TGTGCCAGCAGTTTAGGCTACCAAGAGACCCAGTACTTC. As protein: CASSLGYQETQYF.

The chain couples TRBV6-5 to TRBJ2-7; D gene unclear. The CDR3 has 14 residues. Germline V lookup: CDR1 MNHEY, CDR2 SVGAGI. The V gene lost 5 bases and the J gene lost 0 bases, with 11 bases spanning the gap. CDR3: CASSLAGSSYEQYF. CDR3 DNA: TGTGCCAGCAGTCTGGCAGGCAGCTCCTACGAGCAGTACTTC.

This chain connects TRBV6-5 to TRBJ1-2, with D tentatively TRBD1 (5 bases). CDR3 size: 15 residues. With 4 bases removed from V and 4 bases from J, the gap between germline ends came to 16 bases. Germline CDR1 is MNHEY and CDR2 is SVGAGI. CDR3 region: CASSSAGRVTYGYTF. The CDR3 DNA is TGTGCCAGCAGTTCGGCAGGGCGGGTTACCTATGGCTACACCTTC.

The J gene is TRBJ1-5, the V gene TRBV19; 8 nucleotides agree with TRBD1. CDR1 is LNHDA and CDR2 is SQIVND in the germline V gene (reference sequence). The CDR3 extends over 15 amino acids. Losses at the gene ends were 6 bases for V and 2 bases for J; bases not matched to a gene: 6. In DNA, the CDR3 is TGTGCCAGTAGCGCGGACAGGGCGGGCAATCAGCCCCAGCATTTT. Protein: CASSADRAGNQPQHF.

This sequence joins TRBV5-4 and TRBJ2-2; D not certain. CDR3 length: 13 residues. Deletions cut 4 bases from V and 7 bases from J, with 11 bases between. Germline lookup yields CDR1 SGHNT and CDR2 YYREEE (reference sequence). DNA for the CDR3: TGTGCCAGCAGCCAACCTTATAGCGGGGAGCTGTTTTTT. This encodes CASSQPYSGELFF.

The chain recombines TRBV3-1 (or the pseudogene TRBV3-2) with TRBJ2-1, with D uncertain. V dropped 0 bases and J dropped 4 bases, with 13 bases sitting between them. The germline CDR1 and CDR2 sequences are LGHDT and YNNKEL (reference sequence). The CDR3 runs to 16 residues. CDR3 residues: CASSQEELPSYNEQFF. For the CDR3, the DNA is TGTGCCAGCAGCCAAGAAGAGCTACCAAGTTACAATGAGCAGTTCTTC.

The chain links TRBV11-1 to TRBJ1-6, with TRBD1 matching over 8 bases. The length of the CDR3 is 15 residues. Germline CDR1 SGHAT, CDR2 FQDESV (reference sequence). V dropped 2 bases and J dropped 6; count of bases not matched to a gene: 3. CDR3 amino acids: CASSLQGASNSPLHF. The CDR3 DNA sequence: TGTGCCAGCAGCTTACAGGGGGCTAGTAATTCACCCCTCCACTTT. The whole variable domain, filled in from reference TRBV11-1 and TRBJ1-6, reads EAEVAQSPRYKITEKSQAVAFWCDPISGHATLYWYRQILGQGPELLVQFQDESVVDDSQLPKDRFSAERLKGVDSTLKIQPAELGDSAMYLCASSLQGASNSPLHFGNGTRLTVT.

CDR3 protein: CASSDTYNEQFF. CDR3 in DNA: TGTGCCAGCAGTGATACATACAATGAGCAGTTCTTC. The V and J genes are TRBV27 and TRBJ2-1; no clear D. Germline V CDR1 and CDR2: MNHEY, SMNVEV (reference sequence). The CDR3 consists of 12 residues. Deletions cut 5 bases from V and 4 bases from J, with 6 bases between.

In this sample, this clone turned up once. CDR3 sequence: CASSQATGFGTNEKLFF. As DNA, the CDR3 is TGTGCCAGCAGCCAAGCCACAGGATTCGGGACTAATGAAAAACTGTTTTTT. The rearrangement joins TRBV14 to TRBJ1-4; the D gene is possibly TRBD1 (5 bases). V was trimmed by 1 base and J by 2 bases, leaving 14 bases between them. Per the germline V gene, CDR1 is SGHDN and CDR2 is FVKESK. The length of the CDR3 is 17 residues.

V usage is TRBV6-6 and J usage is TRBJ2-4; D is unresolved. This CDR3 comprises 17 residues. Trimming shortened V by 5 bases and J by 2 bases, and 19 bases separated the two germline ends. From germline, CDR1 is MNHNY and CDR2 SVGAGI (reference sequence). DNA of the CDR3: TGTGCCAGCAGTCCCTTCTTTAGGGAAGGGCCCAAAAACATTCAGTACTTC. Translating it yields CASSPFFREGPKNIQYF.

The V and J genes are TRBV7-2 and TRBJ1-1; no firm D call. Deletions cut 0 bases from V and 3 bases from J, with 14 bases between. Germline CDR1 is SGHTA and CDR2 is FQGNSA. The CDR3 is 16 amino acids. CDR3 region: CASSLAILGSDTEAFF. The CDR3 DNA follows: TGTGCCAGCAGCTTAGCGATTTTGGGGAGTGACACTGAAGCTTTCTTT.

The chain combines TRBV19 with TRBJ1-2; D call uncertain. In germline, CDR1 is LNHDA, CDR2 SQIVND (reference sequence). Trimming removed 5 bases at V and 7 bases at J, with 32 bases between. The CDR3 has 19 residues. CDR3 nucleotides: TGTGCCAGTAGTGTTTTTGGGGTTTCCGAAGGCTGGGGAAAAGGTGGCTACACCTTC. Its protein product is CASSVFGVSEGWGKGGYTF.

V gene TRBV3-1 (or the pseudogene TRBV3-2) combines with J gene TRBJ1-4; the D is unclear. The CDR3 consists of 18 residues. Looked up from germline, CDR1 is LGHDT and CDR2 is YNNKEL (reference sequence). V lost 0 bases, J lost 5 bases, and 19 bases lay in between. The CDR3 DNA reads TGTGCCAGCAGCCAAGATGGGGAATGGTACAGAGTCAATGAAAAACTGTTTTTT. Amino acid sequence: CASSQDGEWYRVNEKLFF.

The V gene is TRBV2, the J gene TRBJ2-1; possibly TRBD1 for D (7 bases). Germline V gives CDR1 SNHLY, CDR2 FYNNEI. Deletions cut 7 bases from V and 9 bases from J, with 19 bases between. The CDR3 contains 14 residues. The CDR3 loop is CASNPSPGGGEQFF. CDR3 bases: TGTGCCAGCAATCCCAGCCCAGGGGGAGGTGAGCAGTTCTTC.

Comments on this clone: Other DNA sequences of this sample code for an identical CDR3. The gene calls are TRBV7-9 and TRBJ1-5, with no clear D. Germline V gives CDR1 SEHNR, CDR2 FQNEAQ (reference sequence). V was trimmed by 5 bases and J by 7 bases, leaving 9 bases between them. This CDR3 is built from 12 residues. CDR3 residues: CASSPPGQPQHF. The CDR3 bases are TGTGCCAGCAGCCCCCCAGGACAGCCCCAGCATTTT. Using reference TRBV7-9 and TRBJ1-5 for the parts outside the CDR3, the full variable domain is DTGVSQNPRHKITKRGQNVTFRCDPISEHNRLYWYRQTLGQGPEFLTYFQNEAQLEKSRLLSDRFSAERPKGSFSTLEIQRTEQGDSAMYLCASSPPGQPQHFGDGTRLSIL.

This rearrangement joins TRBV5-6 to TRBJ2-2; D not certain. The CDR3 spans 12 residues. Germline CDR1 SGHDT, CDR2 YYEEEE. The germline V and J ends were trimmed by 4 bases and 6 bases, with 7 bases remaining between them. CDR3 amino acids: CASSLLPGELFF. The CDR3, as DNA: TGTGCCAGCAGCCTGCTTCCCGGGGAGCTGTTTTTT.

At least ten counts were recorded for this clone. The V gene is TRBV19, the J gene TRBJ1-1; 10 bases are a match to TRBD1. CDR1 and CDR2 (germline): LNHDA, SQIVND (reference sequence). V lost 4 bases, J lost 1 base, and 0 bases stayed unmatched. This CDR3 has 14 amino acids. In DNA, the CDR3 is TGTGCCAGTAGTAGGACAGGGGGGAACACTGAAGCTTTCTTT. Translation: CASSRTGGNTEAFF.

The chain uses TRBV2 and TRBJ1-6; a weak D match, TRBD1 (5 bases). The CDR3 consists of 14 residues. The V end lost 8 bases, the J end lost 7 bases, and 15 bases lay between the germline ends. Germline V lookup: CDR1 SNHLY, CDR2 FYNNEI. The CDR3: CASGSATANSPLHF. In DNA form, the CDR3 reads TGTGCCAGCGGTTCCGCGACAGCCAATTCACCCCTCCACTTT.

This clone appeared once. This chain uses TRBV9 with TRBJ2-7, with 10 bases aligning to TRBD1. The trim removed 2 bases at V and 3 bases at J, leaving 2 bases unmatched. The CDR3 contains 14 residues. The germline V gene encodes CDR1 SGDLS and CDR2 YYNGEE. CDR3 coding DNA: TGTGCCAGCAGCGTGGACAGGGGGAACTACGAGCAGTACTTC. It is translated as CASSVDRGNYEQYF.

The rearrangement uses TRBV15 and TRBJ1-1, with TRBD1 as a possible D gene (5 bases). The V and J ends lost 1 base and 9 bases respectively, with 15 bases between them. Per the germline V gene, CDR1 is LNHNV and CDR2 is YYDKDF (reference sequence). The CDR3 loop spans 14 amino acids. The CDR3 loop is CATSRVGGREKAFF. The DNA of the CDR3 is TGTGCCACCAGCAGAGTTGGGGGGAGAGAGAAAGCTTTCTTT. Looking up the rest from reference TRBV15 and TRBJ1-1 gives the full variable domain: DAMVIQNPRYQVTQFGKPVTLSCSQTLNHNVMYWYQQKSSQAPKLLFHYYDKDFNNEADTPDNFQSRRPNTSFCFLDIRSPGLGDTAMYLCATSRVGGREKAFFGQGTRLTVV.

On this clone itself: Other DNA variants within this sample encode the same CDR3. The V gene is TRBV3-1 (or the pseudogene TRBV3-2), the J gene TRBJ2-7; unclear D gene. Trimming removed 0 bases at V and 3 bases at J, with 3 bases between. Germline CDR1 LGHDT, CDR2 YNNKEL (reference sequence). The CDR3 consists of 12 residues. The CDR3 is CASSQDRYEQYF. The CDR3 DNA follows: TGTGCCAGCAGCCAAGACCGCTACGAGCAGTACTTC.

The chain joins TRBV19 to TRBJ2-3; no firm D call. Germline CDR1 reads LNHDA; CDR2 reads SQIVND (reference sequence). The CDR3 extends over 16 amino acids. V was shortened by 0 bases and J by 0 bases, with 10 bases between the two germline ends. The DNA of the CDR3 is TGTGCCAGTAGTATAGAGAGACGAACTAGCACAGATACGCAGTATTTT. It specifies CASSIERRTSTDTQYF.

This clone occurred once. This chain connects TRBV5-6 to TRBJ1-2; no clear D. This CDR3 region has 14 residues. Trimming removed 1 base at V and 6 bases at J, with 13 bases between. The germline CDR1 and CDR2 sequences are SGHDT and YYEEEE. CDR3 amino acids: CASSLSGQPDGYTF. DNA for the CDR3: TGTGCCAGCAGCTTGTCCGGCCAGCCCGATGGCTACACCTTC.